This T cell receptor beta chain was captured in a study of blood T cell repertoires in COVID-19. Germline CDR1 MGHDK, CDR2 SYGVNS. CDR3 length equals 15 residues. V was pared by 4 bases and J by 4 bases, with 9 bases of the junction left unmatched. Profiling relied on immunoSEQ multiplex PCR, and the TCRdb table lists in-frame clones only, not all of them. The sample records some 150,000 clones, under 90% being singletons. It was within 2 weeks before study entry that exposed participants met a COVID-19 case. This TCR came from a woman under 30 who had been exposed to COVID-19. The sequenced material came from PBMCs or T cells enriched from blood (not recorded which). The chain links TRBV25-1 to TRBJ1-1; the match to TRBD1 covers 7 bases. The DNA for the CDR3 is TGTGCCAGCAGTGGTTCGACAGGGCCAAGCACTGAAGCTTTCTTT. Translated: CASSGSTGPSTEAFF.